The clone carrying this T cell receptor beta chain was counted ten times or more. This specimen belongs to a study of prognosis after radiotherapy for stage I lung cancer. TCR beta CDR3 was amplified from genomic DNA by two-round multiplex PCR. Initially, in first-round PCR, primers specific to each TRBV and TRBJ gene were used. TCRdb ran MiXCR on the multiplex PCR reads and lists one entry per CDR3 protein. The sample contains nearly 20,000 distinct CDR3 sequences, approximately 28% of which appear only once. V dropped 8 bases and J dropped 4; count of bases not matched to a gene: 5. Per germline, CDR1 SQVTM and CDR2 ANQGSEA. The CDR3 is 12 residues long.

The receptor comes from a donor over 45 with non-small cell lung cancer. The chain couples TRBV29-1 to TRBJ2-3; 8 bases fit TRBD1. The material was PBMCs, obtained before or after stereotactic body radiation therapy (not recorded which). For the CDR3, the DNA is TGCAGCACCGGACAGGGCTCAGATACGCAGTATTTT. It yields the protein CSTGQGSDTQYF.